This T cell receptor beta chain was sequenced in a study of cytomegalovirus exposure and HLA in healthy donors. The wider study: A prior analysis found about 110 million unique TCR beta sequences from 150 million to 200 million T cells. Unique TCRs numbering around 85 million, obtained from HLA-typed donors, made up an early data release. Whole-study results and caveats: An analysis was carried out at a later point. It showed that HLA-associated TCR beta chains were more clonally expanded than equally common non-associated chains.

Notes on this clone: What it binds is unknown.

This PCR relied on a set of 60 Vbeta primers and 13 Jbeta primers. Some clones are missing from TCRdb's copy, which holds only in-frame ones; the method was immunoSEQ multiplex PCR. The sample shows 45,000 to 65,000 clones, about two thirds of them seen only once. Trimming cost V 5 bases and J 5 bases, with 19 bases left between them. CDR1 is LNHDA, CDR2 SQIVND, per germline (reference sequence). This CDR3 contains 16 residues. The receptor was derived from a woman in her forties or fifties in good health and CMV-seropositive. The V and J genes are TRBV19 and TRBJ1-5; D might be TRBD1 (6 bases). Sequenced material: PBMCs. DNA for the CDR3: TGTGCCAGTAGTCTGAGGGGGGGGGAGCCTCATCAGCCCCAGCATTTT. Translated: CASSLRGGEPHQPQHF. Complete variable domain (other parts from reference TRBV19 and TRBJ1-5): DGGITQSPKYLFRKEGQNVTLSCEQNLNHDAMYWYRQDPGQGLRLIYYSQIVNDFQKGDIAEGYSVSREKKESFPLTVTSAQKNPTAFYLCASSLRGGEPHQPQHFGDGTRLSIL.